This T cell receptor beta chain is from a study of T cells in Graves' hyperthyroidism and ophthalmopathy. Study-wide context: It was at initial diagnosis, before any treatment, that peripheral blood was collected.

Amplified TCR beta CDR3 regions came from RNA transcripts. During a first-round RT-PCR of the TCR CDR3, the HTBI primer set was used. TCRdb processed the multiplex PCR reads anew with MiXCR; each CDR3 protein has one entry. The repertoire has a few hundred thousand distinct CDR3 sequences, 15% to 18% of them found once; the top ten carry 11% to 15%. The V gene's germline CDR1 is MDHEN and CDR2 SYDVKM. The CDR3 length is 18 residues. Deletions cut 3 bases from V and 2 bases from J, with 20 bases between. The PBMCs had their origin in 7.5 to 10 ml of fresh peripheral blood. To note about this clonotype: Its matching antigen is unknown.

Study-level findings and limits: Clonotypes that were expanded in thyroid above 0.001 mostly appeared in blood too. Ophthalmopathy was predicted by the model a median of approximately six months ahead of onset.

Sequenced sample: blood. The rearrangement links TRBV28 to TRBJ1-5; D is unresolved. The receptor was derived from a young woman with Graves' hyperthyroidism. The CDR3 protein is CASSFPGQTLGGNQPQHF. CDR3 sequence (DNA): TGTGCCAGCAGTTTCCCGGGCCAGACCTTGGGTGGCAATCAGCCCCAGCATTTT. Supplemented by reference TRBV28 and TRBJ1-5, the full variable domain reads DVKVTQSSRYLVKRTGEKVFLECVQDMDHENMFWYRQDPGLGLRLIYFSYDVKMKEKGDIPEGYSVSREKKERFSLILESASTNQTSMYLCASSFPGQTLGGNQPQHFGDGTRLSIL.